This TCR beta chain was identified during a study of blood T cell repertoires in COVID-19 (dated by TCRdb to the early 2020s). In terms of the full investigation: The collaborator samples originated in the United States, Italy and Spain and spanned the acute and convalescent phases of COVID-19. The material from the prospective study consisted of cDNA or gDNA derived from T cells, B-cell-depleted T cells, or PBMCs. Subjects who had been exposed to COVID-19, were actively infected with it, or had recovered from it provided the deeply sampled blood TCRbeta repertoires that made up the dataset. The repertoires were released in a freely available public database intended as a resource for research on the immune response to SARS-CoV-2. The samples were drawn from two sources: the first 160 participants of the ongoing ImmuneRACE study, and 1,200 or so subjects contributed by 6 global collaborators. Nearly every sample came with metadata listing a de-identified subject ID, COVID-19 status, age in years and sex. Where HLA class I and class II types were available, the types were taken from metadata supplied by the sample provider, not from assay-based typing. The paper as a whole reports these results and caveats: Clinical and demographic metadata were provided uncurated, with the amount varying by source and participant.

Each collaborating institution followed its own protocols to collect whole blood in K2EDTA tubes. For TCRbeta analysis, collaborators shipped samples in one of three forms: frozen whole blood, isolated PBMCs, or DNA extracted from either of those sample types. In the germline V gene (reference sequence), CDR1 corresponds to GTSNPN and CDR2 to SVGIG. Reading from cysteine to phenylalanine, the CDR3 counts 15 amino acids. The only DNA kept is the CDR3, 45 bases in frame from the first base. At the junction V is shortened by 0 bases and J by 0 bases; bases outside the gene matches: 0. To note about this clone: Its antigen is not yet known. Per-base quality was not reported, and no clone a single base away is much larger than it.

TCRbeta CDR3 regions were amplified from genomic DNA using the immunoSEQ Assay, a bias-controlled multiplex PCR. Regarding the original processing steps: Within the assay, amplification of reference gene primers was used to estimate how many nucleated cells each sample contained. To quantify the absolute abundance of each unique TCRbeta CDR3 rearrangement, sequence reads were collapsed and filtered. For each sample, productive Simpson clonality was calculated as the square root of Simpson's diversity index over productive rearrangements. TCRdb mirrors the immuneACCESS table, restricted to in-frame sequences. Some clones are absent from its copies; in checked studies, under half trace to an unresolved V gene, and the reason for the others is unknown. That table is the source of V, J and clone size, and D and trimming were worked out from the DNA. This sample has some 250,000 clones in its table, and roughly 88% of those were observed once. The ten largest account for roughly 0.8% of the sample.

This sequence was found in a woman younger than 45 with acute or convalescent COVID-19. Input material: peripheral blood. The rearranged chain carries TRBV30 and TRBJ2-2; 8 of the junction bases match TRBD2. The bases are TGTGCCTGGAGTGTCGGGGGGGCGAACACCGGGGAGCTGTTTTTT. Translation gives CAWSVGGANTGELFF.